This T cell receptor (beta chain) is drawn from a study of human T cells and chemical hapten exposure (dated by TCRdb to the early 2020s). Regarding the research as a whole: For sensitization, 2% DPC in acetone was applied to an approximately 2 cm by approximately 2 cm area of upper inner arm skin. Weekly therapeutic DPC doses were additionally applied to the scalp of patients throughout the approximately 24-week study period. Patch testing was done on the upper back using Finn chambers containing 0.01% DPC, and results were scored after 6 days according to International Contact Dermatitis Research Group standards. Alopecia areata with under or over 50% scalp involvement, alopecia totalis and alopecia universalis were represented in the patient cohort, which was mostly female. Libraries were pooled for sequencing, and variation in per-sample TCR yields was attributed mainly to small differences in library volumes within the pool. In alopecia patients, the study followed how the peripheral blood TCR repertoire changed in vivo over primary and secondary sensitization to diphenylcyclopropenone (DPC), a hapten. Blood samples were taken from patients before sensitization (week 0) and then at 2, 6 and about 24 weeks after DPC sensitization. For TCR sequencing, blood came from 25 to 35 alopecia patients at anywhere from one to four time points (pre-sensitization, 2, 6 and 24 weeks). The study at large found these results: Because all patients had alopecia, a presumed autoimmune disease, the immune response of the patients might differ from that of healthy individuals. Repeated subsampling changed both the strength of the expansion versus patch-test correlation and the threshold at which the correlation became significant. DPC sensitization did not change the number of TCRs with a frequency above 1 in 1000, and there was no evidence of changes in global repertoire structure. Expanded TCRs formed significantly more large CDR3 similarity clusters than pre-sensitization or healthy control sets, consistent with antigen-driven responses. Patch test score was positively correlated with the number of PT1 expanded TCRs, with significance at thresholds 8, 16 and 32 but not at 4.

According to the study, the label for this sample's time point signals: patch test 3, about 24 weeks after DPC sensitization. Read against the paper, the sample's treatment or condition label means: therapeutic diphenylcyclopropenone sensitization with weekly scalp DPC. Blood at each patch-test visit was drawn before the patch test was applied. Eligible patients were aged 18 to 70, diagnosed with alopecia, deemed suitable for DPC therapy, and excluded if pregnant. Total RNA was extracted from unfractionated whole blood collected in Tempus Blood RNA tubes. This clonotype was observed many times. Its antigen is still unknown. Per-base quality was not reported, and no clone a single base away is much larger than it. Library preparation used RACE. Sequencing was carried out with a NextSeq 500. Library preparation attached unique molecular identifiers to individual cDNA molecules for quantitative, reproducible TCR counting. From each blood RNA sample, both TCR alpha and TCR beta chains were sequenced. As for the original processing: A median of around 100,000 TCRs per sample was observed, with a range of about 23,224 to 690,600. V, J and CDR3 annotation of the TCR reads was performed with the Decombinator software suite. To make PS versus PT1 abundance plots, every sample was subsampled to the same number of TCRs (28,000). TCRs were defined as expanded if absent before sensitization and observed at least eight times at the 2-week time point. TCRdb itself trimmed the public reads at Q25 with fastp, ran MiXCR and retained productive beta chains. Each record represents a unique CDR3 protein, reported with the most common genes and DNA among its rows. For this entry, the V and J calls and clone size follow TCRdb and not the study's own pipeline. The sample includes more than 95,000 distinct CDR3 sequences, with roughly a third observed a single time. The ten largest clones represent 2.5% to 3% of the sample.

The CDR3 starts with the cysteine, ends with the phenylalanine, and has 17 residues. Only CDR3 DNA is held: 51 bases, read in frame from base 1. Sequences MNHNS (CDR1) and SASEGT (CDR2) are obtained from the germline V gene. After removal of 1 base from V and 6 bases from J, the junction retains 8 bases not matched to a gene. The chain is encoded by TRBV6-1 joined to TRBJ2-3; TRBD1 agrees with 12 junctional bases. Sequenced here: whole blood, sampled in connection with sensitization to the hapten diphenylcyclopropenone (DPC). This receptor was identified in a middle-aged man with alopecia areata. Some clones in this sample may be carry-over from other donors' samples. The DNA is TGTGCCAGCAGTGAAGTTGTTGGGACAGGGGGCAAGGATACGCAGTATTTT. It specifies CASSEVVGTGGKDTQYF.